Given below is one T cell receptor beta chain in context. Its antigen remains undetermined. Base qualities are missing; no much larger clone stands one base away. CDR1 and CDR2 were assigned from the germline V gene as ENHRY and SYGVKD. A distance of 3 bases separates the germline ends of V and J, which lose 1 base and 4 bases respectively. From cysteine to phenylalanine, the CDR3 is 12 amino acids long. Just CDR3 DNA is preserved here, 36 bases in frame from base 1. The data are from a study of Ad26.COV2.S vaccination and SARS-CoV-2 variants (dated by TCRdb to the early 2020s). Some background on the complete study: Donors in the vaccine arm were drawn from COV1001, a multicentre, randomized, double-blind, placebo-controlled phase I-IIa trial testing Ad26.COV2.S in healthy adults. Ad26.COV2.S was administered intramuscularly at a dose of 5x10^10 or 1x10^11 viral particles, either as one shot or as two shots given 56 days apart. The specificity and breadth of SARS-CoV-2-reactive T cell receptors after Ad26.COV2.S vaccination were assessed by TCRbeta repertoire sequencing. A total of around 32 samples were included in the TCR-sequenced set, comprising 19 Ad26.COV2.S vaccine recipients, 5 placebo recipients and 8 SARS-CoV-2 convalescent individuals. Trial participants were randomized into five groups of five: low-dose or high-dose Ad26.COV2.S given once or twice, or placebo on both occasions. Investigators remained blinded to trial group allocation during experiments and outcome assessment.

The immunoSEQ Assay was used to sequence TCRbeta CDR3 regions. After extraction, genomic DNA underwent amplification by bias-controlled multiplex PCR, followed by high-throughput sequencing. Per the source publication's procedure: To quantify the absolute abundance of every unique TCRbeta CDR3 region, sequences were collapsed and filtered. T cell fraction was estimated by normalizing TCRbeta template counts to usable DNA, with usable DNA measured through amplification of reference genes found in all nucleated cells. Repertoire TCRs were annotated as SARS-CoV-2-specific by exact matching of V gene, CDR3 amino acid sequence and J gene to a known reactive TCR set. The reference SARS-CoV-2 TCR set was derived from MIRA and filtered for enrichment in COVID-19-positive ImmuneCODE repertoires, a step that removed public or cross-reactive TCRs. Drawing on the MIRA antigens, annotated TCRs were analysed further at the level of specific ORF or position within ORF. Depth was the summed frequency of annotated unique rearrangements, while breadth was defined as annotated unique rearrangements over total unique productive rearrangements. Group comparisons of TCR breadth used two-sided Wilcoxon rank-sum tests. In its TCRdb copy, this immuneACCESS table keeps in-frame sequences only and misses some clones. Where compared with another copy, unresolved V genes explain less than half of these, and the others have no known cause. V and J calls and clone size are copied from that table; D and trimming were computed from the DNA. The table for this sample lists about 440,000 clones; around 91% of them were counted only once. The ten largest account for 4.3% of the sample.

The treatment or condition label here, explained by the study, means: 15 to 20 received Ad26.COV2.S at low or high dose, single or two shots; roughly 5 received placebo; per-sample allocation not given. Repertoires of vaccine and placebo recipients were sequenced from samples collected on day 63 after the first injection. In Cohort 1b, roughly 25 adults aged 18-55 years were enrolled at a single site in Boston, USA, between 29 July and 7 August 2020. Ad26.COV2.S was a replication-incompetent adenovirus type 26 vector expressing a prefusion-stabilized SARS-CoV-2 spike protein from the original Wuhan strain. What the research found in general, with its limitations: After vaccination, substantial breadth of spike-specific CD8+ and CD4+ T cell responses was reported. Vaccine and placebo recipients had similar non-spike TCR breadth, a finding consistent with the vaccine containing only spike. Comparing responses between vaccine doses or regimens was not something the study was powered to do. Spike-specific TCR breadth was higher in Ad26.COV2.S recipients than in placebo recipients (P = 0.0014). It was noted by the authors that total T cell responses may have been underestimated by the TCR breadth and depth analyses.

The sample was peripheral blood, taken in a trial of Ad26.COV2.S vaccine versus placebo. The sequence is built from TRBV10-3 and TRBJ2-3; the D gene is not confidently resolved. The origin of this receptor is a person aged 18-60 years who received the Ad26.COV2.S COVID-19 vaccine or a placebo. The CDR3 here reads CAISEYPDTQYF. The base sequence is TGTGCCATCAGTGAGTACCCAGATACGCAGTATTTT.